This T cell receptor beta chain emerged from a study of blood T cell repertoires in COVID-19. The protocol was immunoSEQ multiplex PCR, while the TCRdb copy is restricted to in-frame clones and leaves out a portion. The profile shows 340,000 or so clones, around 85% of them singletons. CDR3 length equals 17 residues. Germline-derived CDR1 and CDR2 are SGHDN and FVKESK. The V gene lost 5 bases and the J gene lost 0 bases, with 19 bases spanning the gap. Sequencing used PBMCs or T cells enriched from blood (not recorded which). The receptor's source is a woman aged 40 to 50 with acute COVID-19. The chain is built from TRBV14 and TRBJ1-2; D is possibly TRBD1 (5 bases). In nucleotides, the CDR3 is TGTGCCAGCAGCTTTTTCGACAGACCCACTTCTAACTATGGCTACACCTTC. Translating gives CASSFFDRPTSNYGYTF.